This T cell receptor beta chain was identified during a study of response to subunit inactivated influenza vaccine. The germline CDR1 and CDR2 sequences are MNHEY and SMNVEV (reference sequence). The J segment lost 3 bases and the V segment lost 5 bases, leaving 8 bases of the junction unmatched. CDR3 size: 16 residues. Findings and caveats of the study: It was suggested by the authors that few new T cells are recruited by each seasonal influenza vaccination.

This clonotype has only a few counts. Its antigen remains unknown. Each CDR3 protein is one row after TCRdb ran MiXCR on the RT-PCR reads. The sample has roughly 650,000 distinct CDR3 sequences; more than 15% are singletons. The J gene is TRBJ2-3, the V gene TRBV27; 10 positions match TRBD2. This material consisted of PBMCs from blood, taken about 11 days after vaccination. The receptor's source is a man in his fifties who received an inactivated influenza vaccine. In DNA form, the CDR3 reads TGTGCCAGCAGTACCAATCTAGCGGGAGTAACAGATACGCAGTATTTT. Encoded protein: CASSTNLAGVTDTQYF.